The 25 T cell receptor beta chains reported below all come from one sample, sequenced in a study of T cell responses to AZD1222 COVID-19 vaccine. Generated by immunoSEQ multiplex PCR, the TCRdb table keeps only in-frame clones and is missing some. The repertoire has more than 90,000 clones, around 89% of them found once; the top ten carry roughly 7.1%. The specimen was peripheral blood, collected 28 days after the second AZD1222 dose. The receptors were sampled from an adult who received the AZD1222 COVID-19 vaccine.

The V call is TRBV11-3, the J call TRBJ1-6; TRBD1 is a possible D gene (6 bases). V lost 5 bases and J lost 0, with 17 bases in between. The germline CDR1 and CDR2 sequences are SGHNT and YENEEA. This CDR3 has 18 amino acids. The DNA for the CDR3 is TGTGCCAGCAGCCAACCCGCCGGGGGGCCCTCCTATAATTCACCCCTCCACTTT. It translates to CASSQPAGGPSYNSPLHF.

The chain employs TRBV27 and TRBJ1-6; the D gene is possibly TRBD1 (6 bases). The CDR3 runs to 18 residues. V was shortened by 5 bases and J by 0 bases, with 17 bases between the two germline ends. Looked up from germline, CDR1 is MNHEY and CDR2 is SMNVEV (reference sequence). CDR3 sequence: CASSNTRDTRSYNSPLHF. The CDR3 coding sequence is TGTGCCAGCAGTAATACCCGGGACACCCGCTCCTATAATTCACCCCTCCACTTT.

The gene calls are TRBV3-1 (or the pseudogene TRBV3-2) and TRBJ1-5; weak D call: TRBD1 (6 bases). Germline V CDR1 and CDR2: LGHDT, YNNKEL (reference sequence). The CDR3 spans 14 residues. The V and J ends lost 4 bases and 9 bases respectively, with 16 bases between them. The CDR3 spells CASSPGEIGGPQHF. The CDR3 DNA sequence: TGTGCCAGCAGCCCCGGTGAAATAGGGGGGCCCCAGCATTTT.

Comment on this clone: The junction departs from the called germline gene at one end, perhaps through a read error. The chain combines TRBV15 with TRBJ1-1; a weak D match, TRBD1 (5 bases). Germline V gene sequence: CDR1 LNHNV, CDR2 YYDKDF (reference sequence). The CDR3 length is 11 residues. CDR3 sequence reads: CATSSMGEKVF. CDR3 bases: TGTGCCACCAGCAGCATGGGGGAAAAAGTCTTT.

This sequence joins TRBV12-3 or TRBV12-4 and TRBJ1-3; no definite D call. The CDR3 has 13 residues. V lost 1 base and J 1 base, leaving 2 bases between the germline ends. The CDR3, as DNA: TGTGCCAGCAGTTTAGGTTCTGGAAACACCATATATTTT. Translated, it gives CASSLGSGNTIYF.

In this sample, this clone turned up once. The gene calls are TRBV4-2 and TRBJ1-2; D is unresolved. The CDR3 totals 13 residues. The germline V and J ends were trimmed by 1 base and 9 bases, with 12 bases remaining between them. CDR1 and CDR2 (germline): LGHNA, YNFKEQ. CDR3: CASSQGGEGSYTF. The CDR3 coding sequence is TGTGCCAGCAGCCAAGGGGGAGAGGGCAGCTACACCTTC.

The chain links TRBV30 to TRBJ1-1; the D gene is possibly TRBD1 (6 bases). The CDR3 has 15 residues. Germline lookup yields CDR1 GTSNPN and CDR2 SVGIG (reference sequence). V was shortened by 7 bases and J by 4 bases, with 22 bases between the two germline ends. The CDR3 DNA is TGTGCCTTTACAGGGTTGGAGGTGAGGGGCACTGAAGCTTTCTTT. Translating gives CAFTGLEVRGTEAFF.

In this sample, this clone turned up once. V is TRBV5-1 and J is TRBJ2-5; D remains unclear. Germline assignment: CDR1 SGHRS and CDR2 YFSETQ. The CDR3 sequence is 14 residues long. V was clipped by 1 base and J by 2 bases, with 9 bases between them. This CDR3 is CASSLRVTQETQYF. CDR3 nucleotides: TGCGCCAGCAGCTTGCGTGTCACGCAAGAGACCCAGTACTTC.

The rearrangement uses TRBV6-5 and TRBJ1-4; 11 nucleotides line up with TRBD1. The J segment lost 8 bases and the V segment lost 4 bases, leaving 9 bases of the junction unmatched. The CDR3 runs to 16 residues. The germline CDR1 and CDR2 sequences are MNHEY and SVGAGI. The CDR3 loop is CASSSSGQGAEEKLFF. CDR3 bases: TGTGCCAGCAGTTCATCCGGACAGGGGGCAGAGGAAAAACTGTTTTTT.

The rearrangement uses TRBV10-1 and TRBJ2-3; 10 nucleotides agree with TRBD2. Germline CDR1 reads WNHNN; CDR2 reads SYGVQD (reference sequence). V lost 4 bases and J lost 2; bases outside the gene matches: 6. This CDR3 is 16 amino acids long. CDR3 nucleotides: TGCGCCAGCAGTGGGACTAGCGGAAAAAACACAGATACGCAGTATTTT. Amino acids: CASSGTSGKNTDTQYF.

The rearrangement links TRBV29-1 to TRBJ2-7; D unclear. This CDR3 is 11 amino acids long. Germline assignment: CDR1 SQVTM and CDR2 ANQGSEA. Between the trimmed V and J ends, which lost 6 bases and 6 bases, there was a span of 12 bases. This CDR3 is CSVVEMAEQYF. In DNA, the CDR3 is TGCAGCGTAGTAGAGATGGCCGAGCAGTACTTC.

The chain employs TRBV3-1 (or the pseudogene TRBV3-2) and TRBJ2-5; D gene unclear. This CDR3 has 13 amino acids. Germline-derived CDR1 and CDR2 are LGHDT and YNNKEL (reference sequence). Between the trimmed V and J ends, which lost 4 bases and 5 bases, there was a span of 11 bases. The CDR3 DNA reads TGTGCCAGCAGCCCTCCGGAGAGGGAGACCCAGTACTTC. As protein: CASSPPERETQYF.

V gene TRBV29-1 combines with J gene TRBJ1-1; 7 nucleotides line up with TRBD1. The CDR3 loop spans 13 amino acids. With V trimmed by 4 bases and J by 3 bases, 5 bases remained unmatched. Germline CDR1 reads SQVTM; CDR2 reads ANQGSEA. CDR3 loop: CSVAAGGDTEAFF. DNA of the CDR3: TGCAGCGTTGCAGCAGGGGGGGACACTGAAGCTTTCTTT.

V and J are TRBV3-1 (or the pseudogene TRBV3-2) and TRBJ2-7; D is undetermined. Deletions cut 2 bases from V and 6 bases from J, with 8 bases between. Germline CDR1 LGHDT, CDR2 YNNKEL (reference sequence). The CDR3 sequence is 12 residues long. CDR3 DNA sequence: TGTGCCAGCAGCCAACCATACGGCGAGCAGTACTTC. Protein sequence: CASSQPYGEQYF.

The V gene is TRBV24-1, the J gene TRBJ2-1; 16 nucleotides line up with TRBD2. Germline CDR1 reads KGHDR; CDR2 reads SFDVKD. J gave up 9 bases and V 4 bases, and 14 bases lay outside the gene matches. The CDR3 sequence is 19 residues long. In DNA, the CDR3 is TGTGCCACCAGTGAAATGAGGGGGACTAGCGGGAGGGCCTTCGGTGAGCAGTTCTTC. Its translation is CATSEMRGTSGRAFGEQFF.

The V and J genes are TRBV28 and TRBJ2-7; D call uncertain. V was pared by 1 base and J by 6 bases, with 4 bases between. The germline CDR1 and CDR2 sequences are MDHEN and SYDVKM. This CDR3 has 11 amino acids. CDR3 in DNA: TGTGCCAGCAGTTTATTCCGCGAGCAGTACTTC. Encoded protein: CASSLFREQYF.

The chain carries TRBV2 and TRBJ2-3, with 14 bases fitting TRBD2. In germline, CDR1 is SNHLY, CDR2 FYNNEI. CDR3 length: 15 residues. The ends lost 7 bases at V and 3 bases at J; junction bases unmatched: 3. The CDR3 bases are TGTGCCAGCAAGACTAGCGGGGGGGCAACAGATACGCAGTATTTT. It translates to CASKTSGGATDTQYF.

This chain uses TRBV9 with TRBJ1-4, with D possibly TRBD1 on 6 matching bases. The ends were cut back, 0 bases at V and 7 bases at J, with 10 bases in the middle. The CDR3 contains 14 residues. Germline V gene lookup returns CDR1 SGDLS and CDR2 YYNGEE. The CDR3 loop reads CASSVGDTTEKLFF. In DNA, the CDR3 is TGTGCCAGCAGCGTAGGGGACACAACTGAAAAACTGTTTTTT.

The chain uses TRBV3-1 (or the pseudogene TRBV3-2) and TRBJ1-1, with no clear D. Germline values: CDR1 LGHDT, CDR2 YNNKEL (reference sequence). CDR3 length: 9 residues. V was clipped by 4 bases and J by 8 bases, with 2 bases between them. CDR3 amino acids: CASSLEAFF. CDR3 DNA: TGTGCCAGCAGCCTCGAAGCTTTCTTT.

The gene calls are TRBV2 and TRBJ1-5; D unresolved. Germline V gene sequence: CDR1 SNHLY, CDR2 FYNNEI. V dropped 3 bases and J dropped 6 bases, with 12 bases sitting between them. The CDR3 is 14 residues long. The CDR3 DNA reads TGTGCCAGCAGTGACAGTGGAGGAGGTCAGCCCCAGCATTTT. Encoded protein: CASSDSGGGQPQHF.

The rearrangement uses TRBV5-1 and TRBJ1-2, with 7 nucleotides matching TRBD1. Trimming cost V 3 bases and J 3 bases; bases outside gene matches: 11. This CDR3 comprises 16 residues. Germline V gives CDR1 SGHRS, CDR2 YFSETQ. CDR3 sequence (DNA): TGCGCCAGCAGCTCGCGACAGGGTGGTCTATACTATGGCTACACCTTC. Protein: CASSSRQGGLYYGYTF.

J is TRBJ1-3 and V is TRBV4-2, with TRBD1 as a possible D gene (5 bases). V gave up 0 bases and J gave up 0 bases, with 21 bases separating them. Germline V gives CDR1 LGHNA, CDR2 YNFKEQ. The CDR3 loop spans 20 amino acids. CDR3 sequence reads: CASSQDGSGRYPNSGNTIYF. The CDR3 region has the DNA TGTGCCAGCAGCCAAGATGGTTCGGGACGGTACCCTAACTCTGGAAACACCATATATTTT.

The chain has TRBV7-8 and TRBJ1-1; D remains unclear. The CDR3 covers 14 residues. Germline-derived CDR1 and CDR2 are SGHVS and FQNEAQ. V lost 2 bases and J 1 base, leaving 8 bases between the germline ends. This CDR3 is CASSLRGENTEAFF. The CDR3 DNA sequence: TGTGCCAGCAGCTTACGAGGCGAGAACACTGAAGCTTTCTTT.

The genes are TRBV11-3 and TRBJ2-7; TRBD2 matches 10 bases. V trimming: 1 base; J trimming: 6 bases; junction bases outside the gene matches: 12. The CDR3 extends over 17 amino acids. Germline loops: CDR1 SGHNT, CDR2 YENEEA. This CDR3 reads CASSLVQGRLAGGEQYF. Here the CDR3 DNA reads TGTGCCAGCAGCTTAGTACAGGGGCGACTAGCGGGCGGCGAGCAGTACTTC.

This sequence joins TRBV11-2 and TRBJ2-1; 8 bases fit TRBD2. Germline values: CDR1 SGHAT, CDR2 FQNNGV. V lost 3 bases, J lost 8 bases, and 3 bases stayed unmatched. CDR3 length: 13 amino acids. In nucleotides, the CDR3 is TGTGCCAGCAGCTTCGAACTAGCGGATGAGCAGTTCTTC. This encodes CASSFELADEQFF. The full variable domain, rest sourced from reference TRBV11-2 and TRBJ2-1, is EAGVAQSPRYKIIEKRQSVAFWCNPISGHATLYWYQQILGQGPKLLIQFQNNGVVDDSQLPKDRFSAERLKGVDSTLKIQPAKLEDSAVYLCASSFELADEQFFGPGTRLTVL.